One sample yielded the 11 T cell receptor beta chains listed below, sequenced in a study of PD-L1 blockade in urothelial cancer. Sequencing used immunoSEQ multiplex PCR; TCRdb keeps in-frame clones, though not all of them. Counted here are about 110,000 clones, approximately 90% occurring once; the ten biggest clones make up under 5%. Time point indicated: peripheral blood 6 weeks after treatment start. Sequenced material: PBMCs, taken around atezolizumab (anti-PD-L1) treatment. These receptors were obtained from a man aged 60 to 75 with urothelial cancer.

The CDR3 loop is CASSLEGVNTEAFF. CDR3 nucleotides: TGTGCCAGCAGCTTAGAGGGAGTGAACACTGAAGCTTTCTTT. The chain combines TRBV7-2 with TRBJ1-1; D is unresolved. Looked up from germline, CDR1 is SGHTA and CDR2 is FQGNSA. V was pared by 1 base and J by 0 bases, with 6 bases between. The CDR3 totals 14 residues.

The chain has TRBV25-1 and TRBJ2-7; D unclear. Trimming left V 4 bases short and J 3 bases short, with 10 bases between. Germline lookup yields CDR1 MGHDK and CDR2 SYGVNS. The CDR3 covers 13 residues. CDR3 sequence (DNA): TGTGCCAGCAGTGGTCTTACAAACTACGAGCAGTACTTC. Its protein product is CASSGLTNYEQYF.

The chain's CDR3 is CATSTQGGGSYEQYF. The CDR3 DNA sequence: TGTGCCACCTCAACCCAGGGTGGTGGATCCTACGAGCAGTACTTC. This sequence joins TRBV19 and TRBJ2-7, with TRBD1 as a possible D gene (5 bases). CDR1 is LNHDA, CDR2 SQIVND, per germline (reference sequence). Trimming took 10 bases from V and 1 from J, leaving 20 bases between them. The CDR3 has 15 amino acids.

The gene calls are TRBV9 and TRBJ1-4, with D maybe TRBD1 (5 bases). Trimming left V 3 bases short and J 8 bases short, with 14 bases between. The CDR3 extends over 14 amino acids. In germline, CDR1 is SGDLS, CDR2 YYNGEE. CDR3 DNA: TGTGCCAGCAGCGCCGACAGAACCCCCGAAAAACTGTTTTTT. Translated, it gives CASSADRTPEKLFF.

The V and J genes are TRBV11-3 and TRBJ2-7; TRBD2 matches 8 bases. Germline trimming cut 2 bases from V and 1 base from J; bases unmatched to any gene: 4. The CDR3 contains 15 residues. Germline V CDR1 and CDR2: SGHNT, YENEEA. CDR3 bases: TGTGCCAGCAGCTTAAGCGGGAGTACGTCCTACGAGCAGTACTTC. It yields the protein CASSLSGSTSYEQYF.

The rearrangement uses TRBV29-1 and TRBJ2-2; TRBD1 matches at 10 bases. The CDR3 runs to 14 residues. Germline V gene lookup returns CDR1 SQVTM and CDR2 ANQGSEA. Trimming took 5 bases from V and 6 from J; bases not matched to a gene: 6. The CDR3 sequence is CSVRQGAGAGELFF. The CDR3, as DNA: TGCAGCGTTCGACAGGGGGCCGGTGCCGGGGAGCTGTTTTTT.

In this sample, this clone turned up once. The junction departs from the called germline gene at one end, perhaps through a read error. V and J are TRBV4-2 and TRBJ2-5; 8 positions agree with TRBD2. The CDR3 contains 19 residues. The germline CDR1 and CDR2 sequences are LGHNA and YNFKEQ. The CDR3 loop is CASSQDRPGVEASGYLVHF. Here the CDR3 DNA reads TGTGCCAGCAGCCAAGATCGGCCAGGAGTTGAGGCTAGCGGGTACCTTGTGCACTTC.

The chain links TRBV19 to TRBJ2-5; 9 bases line up with TRBD1. The CDR3 spans 17 residues. In germline, CDR1 is LNHDA, CDR2 SQIVND (reference sequence). V was pared by 6 bases and J by 4 bases, with 15 bases of the junction left unmatched. In DNA, the CDR3 is TGTGCCAGTAGCCTTCGTACAGGGACAGGGTTAAGAGAGACCCAGTACTTC. Amino acid sequence: CASSLRTGTGLRETQYF. The entire variable domain, with the rest obtained from reference TRBV19 and TRBJ2-5, is as follows: DGGITQSPKYLFRKEGQNVTLSCEQNLNHDAMYWYRQDPGQGLRLIYYSQIVNDFQKGDIAEGYSVSREKKESFPLTVTSAQKNPTAFYLCASSLRTGTGLRETQYFGPGTRLLVL.

The rearrangement links TRBV30 to TRBJ2-7; 7 bases are shared with TRBD1. With V trimmed by 4 bases and J by 7 bases, 16 bases remained unmatched. CDR3 length: 15 amino acids. From germline, CDR1 is GTSNPN and CDR2 SVGIG (reference sequence). CDR3 loop: CAWTQKGQVSREQYF. Here the CDR3 DNA reads TGTGCCTGGACCCAAAAAGGACAGGTTTCGAGGGAGCAGTACTTC.

V is TRBV19 and J is TRBJ1-1, with a weak D call TRBD1 (6 bases). This CDR3 is built from 16 residues. The germline V gene encodes CDR1 LNHDA and CDR2 SQIVND (reference sequence). Between the trimmed V and J ends, which lost 3 bases and 2 bases, there was a span of 16 bases. The CDR3 nucleotides read TGTGCCAGTAGTATCGATCCGGACAGCATTAACACTGAAGCTTTCTTT. Translated, it gives CASSIDPDSINTEAFF.

As to this clone: The same CDR3 arises from other DNA sequences in this sample as well. The chain recombines TRBV9 with TRBJ1-1; D unresolved. Deletions cut 2 bases from V and 5 bases from J, with 13 bases between. The germline V gene has CDR1 SGDLS and CDR2 YYNGEE. The CDR3 length is 14 residues. As DNA, the CDR3 is TGTGCCAGCAGCGTTGCGGGTGGAGATACTGAAGCTTTCTTT. Amino acids: CASSVAGGDTEAFF.